This T cell receptor (beta chain) originates from a study of regulatory T cells in long-lasting Graves disease (dated by TCRdb to the early 2020s). For the wider study: Persistent Graves' disease was defined as antithyroid drug treatment for over 5 years with persistently positive TSH receptor autoantibodies. A total of around 35 samples underwent TCR sequencing, from some 13 patients with persistent Graves' disease and approximately 20 patients with newly diagnosed Graves' disease. Antithyroid drugs had been taken for approximately 10 years on average by persistent Graves' disease patients in the clinical cohort. The study was conducted in China and was registered as a clinical trial. Patients with persistent Graves' disease were compared with patients with newly diagnosed Graves' disease using TCR sequencing and RNA sequencing of peripheral blood. Results and caveats for the whole study, not just this receptor: Peripheral blood alone was examined, since thyroid tissue, which constituted the primary lesion, could not be accessed. Persistent disease showed preferential use of TRBV28, TRBJ1-2 and TRBJ2-5, whereas newly diagnosed disease favored TRBV20-1 and TRBJ2-1. The small sample size was acknowledged by the authors as a limitation that may reduce accuracy. Persistent patients shared more public clonotypes among themselves (over 2,500) than newly diagnosed patients did (approximately 900). Lower TCR Shannon entropy and fewer highly expanded clones were observed in persistent Graves' disease patients than in newly diagnosed patients, which suggested clonal expansion. Only the TCR beta chain was sequenced and analyzed.

The time point label, read with the paper, signifies: persistent/refractory GD, antithyroid drugs over 5 years with positive TRAb. For both TCR sequencing and RNA sequencing, RNA was extracted from PBMCs in TRIzol. The diagnosis of Graves' disease followed American Thyroid Association guidelines. Patients for the study were recruited at an endocrinology department in Xi'an, China. From each patient, approximately 9.9 milliliters of peripheral blood was collected into an EDTA anticoagulant tube. PBMCs were isolated by Ficoll Paque Plus density gradient separation without further T cell sorting. An Agilent 2100 Bioanalyzer and agarose gel were used to check RNA quality, and a NanoDrop 2000 was used to measure RNA concentration. Libraries were made using multiplex PCR. TCRdb lists the instrument as Illumina HiSeq 4000. TCR beta libraries were built with iRepertoire HTBI primers and Arm-PCR amplification of CDR3 regions. Gel purification was performed on PCR products prior to sequencing. In the authors' own workflow: A total of around 59 TRBV and approximately 15 TRBJ segments were identified across samples and were used for gene usage analysis of CDR3 amino acid clonotypes. COPE and FqMerger were used to merge filtered high-quality paired reads into contigs. BLAST was used to align contigs to IMGT TRBV, TRBD and TRBJ reference genes, with CDR3 defined following IMGT. Any clonotype with a frequency above 0.1% was classified as a highly expanded clone. Repertoire diversity was measured by Shannon entropy, and V-J evenness by the Gini coefficient. Public clonotypes were defined as clonotypes shared by more than one individual. TCRdb passed the public sequencing reads through fastp at Q25 and MiXCR, retaining productive beta sequences. Here each entry gathers all rows of one CDR3 protein and keeps the most common genes and DNA. These V and J calls are TCRdb output, not the study's own analysis. The sample table shows around 500,000 distinct CDR3 sequences, and around 20% are seen once. The biggest ten clones account for 7% to 9.5% of the sample.

The CDR3 runs 15 residues from the cysteine to the phenylalanine. The kept DNA is CDR3 alone, 45 bases in frame from the first base. V ends up 1 base short and J 4 bases short, with an unmatched junction base count of 6. The germline V gene encodes CDR1 SGHTA and CDR2 FQGNSA. This clonotype was observed a few times. Its target antigen remains unknown. No base quality values were provided; no much bigger clone lies one nucleotide off. The clonotype originates from a female donor with Graves disease. Source: peripheral blood mononuclear cells (PBMCs), taken when the disease was refractory, from a patient treated with antithyroid drugs. This sequence uses TRBV7-2 and TRBJ2-7, with TRBD2 identical over 8 junction bases. The nucleotide sequence is TGTGCCAGCAGCTTAGTATCGGGAGGGGTGTACGAGCAGTACTTC. The resulting protein is CASSLVSGGVYEQYF.